Shown below are 20 T cell receptor beta chains from a single sample sequenced in a study of shared clonotypes between healthy human individuals. Generated by immunoSEQ multiplex PCR, the TCRdb table keeps only in-frame clones and is missing some. The sample records millions of clones, roughly 95% being singletons. Naive CD8 cells lacked CD45RO and underwent positive selection for CCR7, leaving out terminally differentiated effector memory CD45RA+ cells. The sequencing input was naive CD8+ T cells sorted from blood. These receptors were collected from a man between 18 and 35 years old in good health.

The chain is built from TRBV6-5 and TRBJ1-1; D is possibly TRBD1 (5 bases). Germline CDR1 is MNHEY and CDR2 is SVGAGI. This CDR3 is built from 16 residues. Trimming took off 0 bases at V and 1 base at J, with 12 bases between the two ends. The CDR3 reads CASSYSPPGRNTEAFF. DNA for the CDR3: TGTGCCAGCAGTTACTCCCCGCCAGGGAGGAACACTGAAGCTTTCTTT.

The chain couples TRBV27 to TRBJ1-2, with D possibly being TRBD1 (6 bases). Germline assignment: CDR1 MNHEY and CDR2 SMNVEV (reference sequence). The CDR3 length is 13 residues. V dropped 2 bases and J dropped 6 bases, with 10 bases sitting between them. CDR3 nucleotide sequence: TGTGCCAGCAGTTTAGTGGGGGGCCATGGCTACACCTTC. As protein: CASSLVGGHGYTF.

CDR3 sequence: CASSQGYGSNQPQHF. The CDR3 bases are TGTGCCAGCAGCCAGGGGTACGGAAGCAATCAGCCCCAGCATTTT. The V and J genes are TRBV6-1 and TRBJ1-5; maybe TRBD1 (6 bases). In germline, CDR1 is MNHNS, CDR2 SASEGT. CDR3 length equals 15 residues. The V end was cut by 6 bases, the J end by 1 base, with 13 bases between.

V is TRBV6-1 and J is TRBJ1-1; 7 bases align to TRBD1. Germline V gene sequence: CDR1 MNHNS, CDR2 SASEGT. The CDR3 runs to 15 residues. Unmatched junction bases numbered 4, after V lost 3 bases and J lost 0 bases. The CDR3 DNA follows: TGTGCCAGCAGTGATAGAGGGGGCATGAACACTGAAGCTTTCTTT. It encodes CASSDRGGMNTEAFF.

Worth noting for this clone: Other DNA variants within this sample encode the same CDR3. The CDR3, as DNA: TGTGCCTGGAACGGCGGGGGGTCCTACGAGCAGTACTTC. Its protein is CAWNGGGSYEQYF. The chain couples TRBV30 to TRBJ2-7; TRBD2 aligns across 8 bases. Per germline, CDR1 GTSNPN and CDR2 SVGIG (reference sequence). The CDR3 covers 13 residues. The J segment lost 1 base and the V segment lost 4 bases, leaving 3 bases of the junction unmatched.

This clone was detected once. The chain couples TRBV15 to TRBJ1-5; D is perhaps TRBD1 (5 bases). The CDR3 spans 18 residues. The V end lost 1 base, the J end lost 0 bases, and 16 bases lay between the germline ends. CDR1 is LNHNV and CDR2 is YYDKDF in the germline V gene (reference sequence). CDR3 DNA sequence: TGTGCCACCAGCAGAGCTTTAGGGGAAGACGCTAGCAATCAGCCCCAGCATTTT. The encoded protein is CATSRALGEDASNQPQHF.

This clone is a singleton in its sample. V and J are TRBV2 and TRBJ1-2; 7 positions agree with TRBD1. Germline values: CDR1 SNHLY, CDR2 FYNNEI. The CDR3 has 15 amino acids. J lost 4 bases, V lost 8 bases, and 13 bases had no gene match. CDR3 coding DNA: TGTGCCAGCGGGTTGGGGGAGGGGGCAGGCTATGGCTACACCTTC. Amino acid sequence: CASGLGEGAGYGYTF.

The chain employs TRBV7-3 and TRBJ2-1; D remains ambiguous. V dropped 0 bases and J dropped 4 bases, with 4 bases sitting between them. Germline V gene lookup returns CDR1 SGHTA and CDR2 FQGTGA. CDR3 length equals 13 residues. The CDR3 is CASSLTAYNEQFF. The CDR3 DNA reads TGTGCCAGCAGCTTAACAGCTTACAATGAGCAGTTCTTC. Drawing the rest from reference TRBV7-3 and TRBJ2-1, the complete variable domain is GAGVSQTPSNKVTEKGKYVELRCDPISGHTALYWYRQSLGQGPEFLIYFQGTGAADDSGLPNDRFFAVRPEGSVSTLKIQRTERGDSAVYLCASSLTAYNEQFFGPGTRLTVL.

The chain is built from TRBV13 and TRBJ2-1, with 13 bases that match TRBD2. Per germline, CDR1 PRHDT and CDR2 FYEKMQ (reference sequence). The CDR3 is 16 amino acids. The J segment lost 6 bases and the V segment lost 4 bases, leaving 6 bases of the junction unmatched. In nucleotides, the CDR3 is TGTGCCAGCAGCTCGTGGACTAGCGGGAGCCGCAATGAGCAGTTCTTC. Its protein product is CASSSWTSGSRNEQFF.

The chain is built from TRBV27 and TRBJ2-3; D possibly uses TRBD1 or TRBD2 (6 bases each). The CDR3 is made up of 14 amino acids. V was trimmed by 6 bases and J by 5 bases, leaving 15 bases between them. Per the germline V gene, CDR1 is MNHEY and CDR2 is SMNVEV (reference sequence). Here the CDR3 reads CASSRSGAGDTQYF. The CDR3 coding sequence is TGTGCCAGCAGCCGATCGGGGGCAGGAGATACGCAGTATTTT.

This chain links TRBV9 with TRBJ1-1; D remains ambiguous. Germline V gives CDR1 SGDLS, CDR2 YYNGEE. The CDR3 covers 13 residues. The V end was cut by 5 bases, the J end by 1 base, with 9 bases between. CDR3 protein: CASSTGPNTEAFF. The CDR3 region has the DNA TGTGCCAGCAGTACGGGTCCGAACACTGAAGCTTTCTTT.

DNA of the CDR3: TGTGCCAGCAGCTTAGGCACTCTAAGTCGGACCAATGAGCAGTTCTTC. As protein: CASSLGTLSRTNEQFF. The chain is built from TRBV13 and TRBJ2-1; no definite D call. Germline assignment: CDR1 PRHDT and CDR2 FYEKMQ (reference sequence). Trimming cost V 0 bases and J 6 bases, with 15 bases left between them. The CDR3 totals 16 residues.

Worth noting for this clone: It is unclear where the CDR3 begins or ends on the DNA, so no DNA is shown, and the CDR3 is as TCRdb lists it. The chain links TRBV4-1 to TRBJ1-3. The CDR3 has 19 amino acids, counting both end residues. Germline loops: CDR1 MGHRA, CDR2 YSYEKL. CDR3: CASSQDTLSEAFGAGIEYF.

This clone appeared a single time. The chain recombines TRBV27 with TRBJ2-2, with D perhaps TRBD1 (5 bases). Germline-derived CDR1 and CDR2 are MNHEY and SMNVEV (reference sequence). There are 12 residues in the CDR3. V shed 10 bases and J shed 3 bases, with 9 bases lying between them. Here the CDR3 reads CATLGDTGELFF. In nucleotides, the CDR3 is TGTGCCACCTTAGGGGACACCGGGGAGCTGTTTTTT.

This chain uses TRBV10-3 with TRBJ1-1; a possible D gene is TRBD1 (5 bases). Germline lookup yields CDR1 ENHRY and CDR2 SYGVKD. This CDR3 spans 15 amino acids. Trimming left V 4 bases short and J 1 base short, with 13 bases between. The CDR3 bases are TGTGCCATCAGTGTTCCGGGACCAGAGAACACTGAAGCTTTCTTT. Protein sequence: CAISVPGPENTEAFF.

The V gene is TRBV4-1, the J gene TRBJ1-1; D is possibly TRBD1 (5 bases). CDR3 length: 14 amino acids. Trimming stripped 4 bases from V and 0 bases from J, with 9 bases between. Germline V lookup: CDR1 MGHRA, CDR2 YSYEKL. CDR3 amino acids: CASSLTEMNTEAFF. The CDR3 coding sequence is TGCGCCAGCAGCCTGACAGAGATGAACACTGAAGCTTTCTTT.

This rearrangement joins TRBV4-1 to TRBJ1-1; possible D gene TRBD1, 6 bases. The CDR3 contains 16 residues. V gave up 3 bases and J gave up 0 bases, with 14 bases separating them. Germline CDR1 MGHRA, CDR2 YSYEKL. The CDR3 DNA is TGCGCCAGCAGCCATCGGGGGGGCAGCTTGAACACTGAAGCTTTCTTT. As protein: CASSHRGGSLNTEAFF.

A single count supports this clone. V is TRBV6-5 and J is TRBJ2-1; D perhaps matches TRBD2 (5 bases). The germline V and J ends were trimmed by 4 bases and 8 bases, with 15 bases remaining between them. The CDR3 has 14 residues. Germline V gives CDR1 MNHEY, CDR2 SVGAGI. CDR3 nucleotide sequence: TGTGCCAGCAGTTCACACGGGATCGCCCATGAGCAGTTCTTC. Translated, it gives CASSSHGIAHEQFF.

The chain combines TRBV28 with TRBJ2-1; no reliable D call. Germline V lookup: CDR1 MDHEN, CDR2 SYDVKM. Trimming left V 2 bases short and J 4 bases short, with 9 bases between. CDR3 size: 14 residues. CDR3 coding DNA: TGTGCCAGCAGTTTACCGGAGCCTTACAATGAGCAGTTCTTC. Translation: CASSLPEPYNEQFF.

The chain links TRBV5-6 to TRBJ2-6, with 8 bases lining up with TRBD1. The CDR3 is made up of 17 amino acids. After removal of 2 bases from V and 0 bases from J, the junction contained 4 bases not matched to a gene. CDR1 is SGHDT and CDR2 is YYEEEE in the germline V gene. CDR3 nucleotide sequence: TGTGCCAGCAGCTTCGGGACAGGACCCTCTGGGGCCAACGTCCTGACTTTC. This encodes CASSFGTGPSGANVLTF.